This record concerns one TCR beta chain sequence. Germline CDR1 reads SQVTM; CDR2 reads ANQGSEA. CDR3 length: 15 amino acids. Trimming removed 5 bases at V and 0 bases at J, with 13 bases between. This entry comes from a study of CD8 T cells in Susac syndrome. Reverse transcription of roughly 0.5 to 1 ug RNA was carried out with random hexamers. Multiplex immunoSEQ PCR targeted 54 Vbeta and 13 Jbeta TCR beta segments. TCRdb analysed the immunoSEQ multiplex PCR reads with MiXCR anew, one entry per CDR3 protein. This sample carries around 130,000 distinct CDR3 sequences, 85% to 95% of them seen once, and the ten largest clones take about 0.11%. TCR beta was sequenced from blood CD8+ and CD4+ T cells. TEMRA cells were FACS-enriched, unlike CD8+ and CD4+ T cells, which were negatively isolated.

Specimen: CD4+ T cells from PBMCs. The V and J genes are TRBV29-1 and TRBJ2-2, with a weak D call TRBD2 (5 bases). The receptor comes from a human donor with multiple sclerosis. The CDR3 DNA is TGCAGCGTTTTGGGTAGCGAAGCGAACACCGGGGAGCTGTTTTTT. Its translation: CSVLGSEANTGELFF.